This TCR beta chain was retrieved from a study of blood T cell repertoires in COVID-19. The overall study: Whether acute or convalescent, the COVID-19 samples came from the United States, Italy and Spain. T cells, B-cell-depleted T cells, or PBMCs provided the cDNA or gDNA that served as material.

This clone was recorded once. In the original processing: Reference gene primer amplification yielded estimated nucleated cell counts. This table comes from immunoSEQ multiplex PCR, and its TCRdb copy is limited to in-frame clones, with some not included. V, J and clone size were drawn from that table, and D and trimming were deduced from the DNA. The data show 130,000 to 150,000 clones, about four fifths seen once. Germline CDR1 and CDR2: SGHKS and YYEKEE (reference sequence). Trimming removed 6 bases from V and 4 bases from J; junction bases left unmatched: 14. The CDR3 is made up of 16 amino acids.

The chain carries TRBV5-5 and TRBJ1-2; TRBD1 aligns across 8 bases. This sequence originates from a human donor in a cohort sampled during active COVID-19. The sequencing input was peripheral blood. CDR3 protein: CASNKLSGGGSYGYTF. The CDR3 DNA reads TGTGCCAGCAACAAATTGTCAGGGGGCGGAAGCTATGGCTACACCTTC.